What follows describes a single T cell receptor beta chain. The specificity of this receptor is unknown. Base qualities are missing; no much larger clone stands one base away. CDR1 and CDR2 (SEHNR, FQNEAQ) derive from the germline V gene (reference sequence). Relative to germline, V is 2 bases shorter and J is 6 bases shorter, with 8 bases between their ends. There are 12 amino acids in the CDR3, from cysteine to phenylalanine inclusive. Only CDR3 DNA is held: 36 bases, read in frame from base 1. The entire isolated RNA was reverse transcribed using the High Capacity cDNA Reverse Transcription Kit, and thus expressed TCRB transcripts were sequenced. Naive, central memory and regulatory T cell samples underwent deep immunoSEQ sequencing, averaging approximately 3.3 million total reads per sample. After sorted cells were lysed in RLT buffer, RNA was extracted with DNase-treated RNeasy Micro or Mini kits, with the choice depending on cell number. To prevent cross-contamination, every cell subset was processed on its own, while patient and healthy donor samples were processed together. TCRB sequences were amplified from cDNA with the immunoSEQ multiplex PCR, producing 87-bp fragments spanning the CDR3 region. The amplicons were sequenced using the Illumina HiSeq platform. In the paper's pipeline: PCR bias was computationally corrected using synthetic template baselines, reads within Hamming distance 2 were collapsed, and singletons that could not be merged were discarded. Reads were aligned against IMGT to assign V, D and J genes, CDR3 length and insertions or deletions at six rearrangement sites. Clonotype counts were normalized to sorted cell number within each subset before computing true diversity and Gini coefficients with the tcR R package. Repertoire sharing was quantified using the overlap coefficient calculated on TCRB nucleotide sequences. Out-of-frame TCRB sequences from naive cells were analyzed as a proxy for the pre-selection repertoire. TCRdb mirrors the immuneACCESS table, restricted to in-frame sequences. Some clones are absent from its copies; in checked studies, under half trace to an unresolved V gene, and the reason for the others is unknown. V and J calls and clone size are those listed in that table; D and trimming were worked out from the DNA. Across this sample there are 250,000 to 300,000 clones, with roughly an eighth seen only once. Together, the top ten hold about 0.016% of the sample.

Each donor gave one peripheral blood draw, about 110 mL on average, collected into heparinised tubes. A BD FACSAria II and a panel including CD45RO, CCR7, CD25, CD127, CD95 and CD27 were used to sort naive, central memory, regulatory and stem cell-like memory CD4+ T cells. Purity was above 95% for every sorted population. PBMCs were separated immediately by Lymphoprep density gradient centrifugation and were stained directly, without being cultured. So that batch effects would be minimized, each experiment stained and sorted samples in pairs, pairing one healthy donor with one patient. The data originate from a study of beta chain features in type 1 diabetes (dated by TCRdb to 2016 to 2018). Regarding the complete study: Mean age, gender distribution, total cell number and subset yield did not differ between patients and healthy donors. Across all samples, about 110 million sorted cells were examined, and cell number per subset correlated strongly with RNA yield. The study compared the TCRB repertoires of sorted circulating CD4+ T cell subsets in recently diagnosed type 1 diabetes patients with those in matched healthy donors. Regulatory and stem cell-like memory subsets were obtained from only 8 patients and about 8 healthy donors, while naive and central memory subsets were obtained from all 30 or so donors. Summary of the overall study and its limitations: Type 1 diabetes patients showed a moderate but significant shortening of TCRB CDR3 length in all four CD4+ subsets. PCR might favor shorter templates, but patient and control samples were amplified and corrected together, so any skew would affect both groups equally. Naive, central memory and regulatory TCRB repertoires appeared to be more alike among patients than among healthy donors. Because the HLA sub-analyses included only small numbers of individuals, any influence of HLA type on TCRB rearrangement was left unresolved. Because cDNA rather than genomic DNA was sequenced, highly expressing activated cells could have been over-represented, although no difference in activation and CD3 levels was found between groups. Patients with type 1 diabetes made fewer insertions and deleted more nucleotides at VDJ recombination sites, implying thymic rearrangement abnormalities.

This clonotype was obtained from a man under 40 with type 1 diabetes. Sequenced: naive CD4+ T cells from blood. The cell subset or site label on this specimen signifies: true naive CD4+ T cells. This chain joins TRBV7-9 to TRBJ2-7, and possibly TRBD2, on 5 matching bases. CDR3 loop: CASSLSEVEQYF. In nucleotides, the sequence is TGTGCCAGCAGCTTATCGGAGGTCGAGCAGTACTTC.